The 14 T cell receptor beta chains listed next were all sequenced from one sample in a study of cytomegalovirus exposure and HLA in healthy donors. PCR amplification relied on 60 Vbeta primers (plus 13 Jbeta primers). Produced via immunoSEQ multiplex PCR; TCRdb's table is partial and in-frame only. The sample carries under 200,000 clones, around 75% recorded once. Sequenced material: PBMCs. Receptors were obtained from a male donor in good health and CMV-seronegative.

This sequence joins TRBV18 and TRBJ1-1, with 7 bases fitting TRBD1. Germline CDR1 reads KGHSH; CDR2 reads LQKENI. Unmatched junction bases numbered 6, after V lost 5 bases and J lost 6 bases. The CDR3 spans 13 residues. The CDR3 DNA follows: TGTGCCAGCTCATCGGGACAGATAGCTGAAGCTTTCTTT. This sequence encodes CASSSGQIAEAFF.

The rearrangement links TRBV9 to TRBJ2-7; D possibly corresponds to TRBD2 (6 bases). The germline V gene has CDR1 SGDLS and CDR2 YYNGEE. The CDR3 sequence is 17 residues long. V lost 4 bases and J lost 4, with 24 bases in between. The CDR3 here is CASSPKVAVHGGYEQYF. As DNA, the CDR3 is TGTGCCAGCAGCCCCAAGGTAGCGGTGCACGGTGGGTACGAGCAGTACTTC.

This clone was detected a few times. V and J are TRBV28 and TRBJ1-1; 7 nucleotides match TRBD1. The CDR3 covers 14 residues. CDR1 is MDHEN and CDR2 is SYDVKM in the germline V gene. V lost 7 bases, J lost 5 bases, and 10 bases stayed unmatched. CDR3 DNA sequence: TGTGCCAGCACACCAGGGGGATCGTGGACTGAAGCTTTCTTT. Translating gives CASTPGGSWTEAFF.

As DNA, the CDR3 is TGTGCCACCCGGGGGACCCAGGGTGACACCGGGGAGCTGTTTTTT. Translation gives CATRGTQGDTGELFF. The chain employs TRBV10-3 and TRBJ2-2; the D gene is possibly TRBD2 (6 bases). Germline V gene sequence: CDR1 ENHRY, CDR2 SYGVKD. This CDR3 comprises 15 residues. V lost 10 bases and J lost 3, with 18 bases in between.

There are a few counts of this clone. V is TRBV4-1 and J is TRBJ1-5; D is unresolved. The CDR3 contains 15 residues. V lost 0 bases and J 7 bases, leaving 13 bases between the germline ends. Germline-derived CDR1 and CDR2 are MGHRA and YSYEKL. The CDR3 region is CASSQDHSYQQPQHF. The CDR3 DNA is TGCGCCAGCAGCCAAGATCACAGTTATCAGCAGCCCCAGCATTTT.

This chain joins TRBV9 and TRBJ1-1, with TRBD1 matching 7 bases. This CDR3 is built from 14 residues. Germline assignment: CDR1 SGDLS and CDR2 YYNGEE. V lost 0 bases, J lost 1 base, and 0 bases stayed unmatched. CDR3 DNA: TGTGCCAGCAGCGTAGGGGACAGGAACACTGAAGCTTTCTTT. It specifies CASSVGDRNTEAFF.

The chain recombines TRBV5-6 with TRBJ2-7; D remains ambiguous. The CDR3 length is 15 residues. Germline V gene sequence: CDR1 SGHDT, CDR2 YYEEEE. The V end lost 3 bases, the J end lost 0 bases, and 13 bases lay between the germline ends. CDR3 sequence: CASSSVLSYSYEQYF. CDR3 DNA: TGTGCCAGCAGCTCGGTCCTAAGCTACTCCTACGAGCAGTACTTC.

Notes on this clone: One junction end does not reproduce the germline sequence, and a read error may be involved. The rearrangement joins TRBV11-2 to TRBJ1-2, with a tentative D call TRBD1 (6 bases). The length of the CDR3 is 13 residues. Germline-derived CDR1 and CDR2 are SGHAT and FQNNGV. The CDR3 coding sequence is TGTGCCAGCAGCTTAGGGGGACAACCCGCACCTGTCTTC. This sequence encodes CASSLGGQPAPVF.

This clone was seen only a few times. The chain uses TRBV4-1 and TRBJ2-7; TRBD1 matches 9 bases. Unmatched junction bases numbered 6, after V lost 4 bases and J lost 2 bases. Per germline, CDR1 MGHRA and CDR2 YSYEKL. There are 15 residues in the CDR3. CDR3 in DNA: TGCGCCAGCAGCCGGCTGGGACAGGGAACCTACGAGCAGTACTTC. It yields the protein CASSRLGQGTYEQYF.

There are a few counts of this clone. The chain joins TRBV29-1 to TRBJ1-1, with 7 positions matching TRBD1. Trimming took 3 bases from V and 10 from J; bases not matched to a gene: 8. Germline V gene lookup returns CDR1 SQVTM and CDR2 ANQGSEA. The CDR3 contains 12 residues. This CDR3 is CSVDTDRVRAFF. The CDR3 DNA sequence: TGCAGCGTTGATACCGACAGGGTTCGAGCTTTCTTT.

CDR3 loop: CASRADGGRNTEAFF. The DNA of the CDR3 is TGTGCCAGCAGGGCTGACGGGGGTCGGAACACTGAAGCTTTCTTT. The chain couples TRBV6-5 to TRBJ1-1; weak D call: TRBD1 (5 bases). The CDR3 is 15 amino acids. CDR1 and CDR2 (germline): MNHEY, SVGAGI. V lost 6 bases and J lost 1, with 15 bases in between.

In this sample, this clone turned up once. The chain joins TRBV6-1 to TRBJ1-6, with 7 bases lining up with TRBD1. J lost 10 bases, V lost 0 bases, and 15 bases had no gene match. CDR1 MNHNS and CDR2 SASEGT come from the germline V gene. There are 18 residues in the CDR3. The CDR3 sequence is CASSEARGGTRARSPLHF. The CDR3 nucleotides read TGTGCCAGCAGTGAAGCTCGAGGGGGCACCAGGGCGCGGTCACCCCTCCACTTT.

The V and J genes are TRBV5-1 and TRBJ1-2; maybe TRBD1 (6 bases). The CDR3 loop spans 14 amino acids. In germline, CDR1 is SGHRS, CDR2 YFSETQ. V dropped 1 base and J dropped 8 bases, with 15 bases sitting between them. The CDR3 is CASSLSTGNRGYTF. In DNA, the CDR3 is TGCGCCAGCAGCTTGAGTACAGGGAATCGGGGCTACACCTTC. Using reference TRBV5-1 and TRBJ1-2 for the parts outside the CDR3, the full variable domain is KAGVTQTPRYLIKTRGQQVTLSCSPISGHRSVSWYQQTPGQGLQFLFEYFSETQRNKGNFPGRFSGRQFSNSRSEMNVSTLELGDSALYLCASSLSTGNRGYTFGSGTRLTVV.

As DNA, the CDR3 is TGCGCCGGGACTAACGGCTACACCTTC. Encoded protein: CAGTNGYTF. J is TRBJ1-2 and V is TRBV23-1, with a tentative D call TRBD1 (5 bases). TRBV23-1 is an open reading frame, and its role is uncertain. Trimming removed 11 bases from V and 8 bases from J, with 9 bases in between. The CDR3 loop spans 9 amino acids.